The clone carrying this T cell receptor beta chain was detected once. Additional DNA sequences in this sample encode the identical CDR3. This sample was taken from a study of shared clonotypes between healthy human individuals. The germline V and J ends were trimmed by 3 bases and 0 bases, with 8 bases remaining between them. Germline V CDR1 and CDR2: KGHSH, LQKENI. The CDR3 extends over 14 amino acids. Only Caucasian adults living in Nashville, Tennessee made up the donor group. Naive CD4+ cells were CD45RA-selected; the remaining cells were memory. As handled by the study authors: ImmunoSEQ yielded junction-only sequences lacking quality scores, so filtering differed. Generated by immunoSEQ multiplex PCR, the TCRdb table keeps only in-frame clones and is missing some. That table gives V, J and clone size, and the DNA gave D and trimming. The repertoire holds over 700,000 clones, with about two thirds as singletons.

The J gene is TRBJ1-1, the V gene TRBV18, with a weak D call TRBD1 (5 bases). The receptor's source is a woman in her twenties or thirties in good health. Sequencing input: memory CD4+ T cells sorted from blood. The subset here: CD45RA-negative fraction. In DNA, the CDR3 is TGTGCCAGCTCACCGGGACTGATGAACACTGAAGCTTTCTTT. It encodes CASSPGLMNTEAFF.